The 15 T cell receptor beta chains listed next were all sequenced from one sample in a study of control samples from healthy donors and cancer patients. Clones were sequenced by immunoSEQ multiplex PCR, and TCRdb holds only the in-frame ones, with some missing. The data show roughly 120,000 clones, about 93% seen once. What was sequenced was blood. Source of these receptors: a man aged 25 to 40 in good health.

This clone was counted once. V and J are TRBV6-5 and TRBJ1-2, with a possible D match to TRBD1 (6 bases). V lost 4 bases, J lost 8 bases, and 11 bases lay in between. Germline lookup yields CDR1 MNHEY and CDR2 SVGAGI. CDR3 length: 12 residues. The CDR3: CASSLQGIGYTF. CDR3 DNA: TGTGCCAGCAGTTTACAGGGTATCGGCTACACCTTC.

The V and J genes are TRBV2 and TRBJ2-1; D remains unclear. V was pared by 7 bases and J by 9 bases, with 22 bases between. Germline V lookup: CDR1 SNHLY, CDR2 FYNNEI. The length of the CDR3 is 15 residues. CDR3 bases: TGTGCCAGCAAAGAAGGGCTAGTAAAGTTCAGTGAGCAGTTCTTC. This encodes CASKEGLVKFSEQFF.

The rearrangement joins TRBV6-5 to TRBJ1-1; D is unclear. This CDR3 region has 14 residues. Trimming cost V 6 bases and J 0 bases, with 11 bases left between them. The V gene's germline CDR1 is MNHEY and CDR2 SVGAGI. CDR3 in amino acids: CASSHFSLNTEAFF. CDR3 nucleotides: TGTGCCAGCAGCCATTTTAGCTTGAACACTGAAGCTTTCTTT.

The chain uses TRBV6-5 and TRBJ1-5, with D uncertain. The CDR3 is made up of 13 amino acids. Trimming removed 2 bases from V and 3 bases from J, with 5 bases in between. Germline-derived CDR1 and CDR2 are MNHEY and SVGAGI. As DNA, the CDR3 is TGTGCCAGCAGTTACAAGGACAATCAGCCCCAGCATTTT. This translates into CASSYKDNQPQHF.

Concerning this clone: Germline is not matched at one junction end, which may reflect a read error. The genes are TRBV10-1 and TRBJ2-1; D assignment may be TRBD1 or TRBD2 (5 bases each). The CDR3 covers 17 residues. Germline V CDR1 and CDR2: WNHNN, SYGVQD (reference sequence). Here the CDR3 DNA reads TGCGCCAGCAGTGAGTCGCAGAGGGGTCTCGTCTACGATGAGCAGTTCTTC. As protein: CASSESQRGLVYDEQFF.

The V and J genes are TRBV5-1 and TRBJ1-4; maybe TRBD1 (5 bases). Looked up from germline, CDR1 is SGHRS and CDR2 is YFSETQ. V lost 4 bases to trimming and J lost 4 bases, with 11 bases between them. The CDR3 contains 14 residues. The CDR3 sequence: CASSPWGGNEKLFF. CDR3 DNA sequence: TGCGCCAGCAGCCCATGGGGGGGTAATGAAAAACTGTTTTTT.

The chain uses TRBV5-4 and TRBJ1-1; D unclear. The V gene's germline CDR1 is SGHNT and CDR2 YYREEE (reference sequence). This CDR3 is 18 amino acids long. Trimming left V 0 bases short and J 7 bases short, with 25 bases between. The CDR3 DNA follows: TGTGCCAGCAGCTTGGCCCCTGCGGTGCAGACACCGAAGGGTGAAGCTTTCTTT. It specifies CASSLAPAVQTPKGEAFF.

The chain couples TRBV20-1 to TRBJ1-1; D is ambiguous. Germline V gene data show CDR1 as DFQATT and CDR2 as SNEGSKA (reference sequence). Trimming shortened V by 5 bases and J by 1 base, and 5 bases separated the two germline ends. This CDR3 comprises 11 residues. CDR3 sequence: CSASSNTEAFF. In DNA form, the CDR3 reads TGCAGTGCTTCTTCGAACACTGAAGCTTTCTTT.

The genes are TRBV6-1 and TRBJ1-1, with no clear D. Germline V gives CDR1 MNHNS, CDR2 SASEGT. The V gene lost 3 bases and the J gene lost 1 base, with 6 bases spanning the gap. The CDR3 runs to 13 residues. The CDR3 spells CASSERENTEAFF. CDR3 in DNA: TGTGCCAGCAGTGAGAGGGAGAACACTGAAGCTTTCTTT.

V usage is TRBV5-1 and J usage is TRBJ2-2; TRBD2 might be the D (5 bases). This CDR3 contains 16 residues. V dropped 0 bases and J dropped 5 bases, with 14 bases sitting between them. The germline gives CDR1 SGHRS, CDR2 YFSETQ. The CDR3, as DNA: TGCGCCAGCAGCTTGGATACCTCGGGAAATACCGGGGAGCTGTTTTTT. This gives the protein CASSLDTSGNTGELFF.

This chain joins TRBV6-5 and TRBJ1-3; possibly TRBD1 for D (6 bases). This CDR3 spans 13 amino acids. Germline V gene lookup returns CDR1 MNHEY and CDR2 SVGAGI. Trimming shortened V by 7 bases and J by 2 bases, and 9 bases separated the two germline ends. CDR3 in amino acids: CASITGTGNTIYF. For the CDR3, the DNA is TGTGCCAGCATCACAGGGACTGGAAACACCATATATTTT.

This chain links TRBV9 with TRBJ2-2; D perhaps matches TRBD2 (6 bases). The CDR3 runs to 17 residues. V was cut by 4 bases and J by 4 bases, with 20 bases left in between. CDR1 and CDR2 from the germline V gene are SGDLS and YYNGEE. This CDR3 is CASSSPRDFGRTGELFF. DNA for the CDR3: TGTGCCAGCAGCTCACCCCGGGACTTCGGACGCACCGGGGAGCTGTTTTTT. The complete variable domain, with remaining parts taken from reference TRBV9 and TRBJ2-2, reads DSGVTQTPKHLITATGQRVTLRCSPRSGDLSVYWYQQSLDQGLQFLIQYYNGEERAKGNILERFSAQQFPDLHSELNLSSLELGDSALYFCASSSPRDFGRTGELFFGEGSRLTVL.

The J gene is TRBJ2-1, the V gene TRBV28; D might be TRBD2 (7 bases). V lost 2 bases to trimming and J lost 8 bases, with 16 bases between them. CDR3 size: 15 residues. CDR1 is MDHEN, CDR2 SYDVKM, per germline. In nucleotides, the CDR3 is TGTGCCAGCAGTTTAAGGGGGAGGGGTCGAGATGAGCAGTTCTTC. Translating it yields CASSLRGRGRDEQFF.

For the CDR3, the DNA is TGTGCCAGCAGCCAAGAACTCACAGGGTCTTCGGATGGCTACACCTTC. Amino acid sequence: CASSQELTGSSDGYTF. This chain uses TRBV14 with TRBJ1-2; D might be TRBD1 (6 bases). The V end lost 0 bases, the J end lost 6 bases, and 17 bases lay between the germline ends. CDR1 is SGHDN and CDR2 is FVKESK in the germline V gene. The CDR3 is 16 residues long. The variable domain in full, with the rest retrieved from reference TRBV14 and TRBJ1-2, is EAGVTQFPSHSVIEKGQTVTLRCDPISGHDNLYWYRRVMGKEIKFLLHFVKESKQDESGMPNNRFLAERTGGTYSTLKVQPAELEDSGVYFCASSQELTGSSDGYTFGSGTRLTVV.

The rearrangement links TRBV12-3 or TRBV12-4 to TRBJ1-1, with 7 bases fitting TRBD1. J lost 11 bases, V lost 4 bases, and 1 base had no gene match. This CDR3 region has 10 residues. The CDR3: CASSSGGAFF. The CDR3, as DNA: TGTGCCAGCAGTTCAGGGGGGGCTTTCTTT.